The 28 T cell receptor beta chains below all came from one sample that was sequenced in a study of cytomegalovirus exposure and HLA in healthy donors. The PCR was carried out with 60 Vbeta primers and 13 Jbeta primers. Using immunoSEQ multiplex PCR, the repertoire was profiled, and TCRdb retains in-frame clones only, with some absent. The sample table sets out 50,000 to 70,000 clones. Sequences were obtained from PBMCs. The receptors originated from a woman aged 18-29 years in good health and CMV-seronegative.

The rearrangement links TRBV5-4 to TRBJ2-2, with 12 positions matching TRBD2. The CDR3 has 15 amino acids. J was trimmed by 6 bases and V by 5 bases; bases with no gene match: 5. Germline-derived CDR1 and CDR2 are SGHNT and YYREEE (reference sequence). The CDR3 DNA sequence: TGTGCCAGCAGGGCTAGCGGGGGGGCCCCCGGGGAGCTGTTTTTT. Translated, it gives CASRASGGAPGELFF. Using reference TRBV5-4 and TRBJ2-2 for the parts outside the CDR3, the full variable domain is ETGVTQSPTHLIKTRGQQVTLRCSSQSGHNTVSWYQQALGQGPQFIFQYYREEENGRGNFPPRFSGLQFPNYSSELNVNALELDDSALYLCASRASGGAPGELFFGEGSRLTVL.

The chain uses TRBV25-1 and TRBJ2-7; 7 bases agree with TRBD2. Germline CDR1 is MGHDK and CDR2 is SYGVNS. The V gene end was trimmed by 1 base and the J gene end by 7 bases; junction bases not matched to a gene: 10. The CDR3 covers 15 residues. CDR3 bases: TGTGCCAGCAGTGAATCGACTAGCCCACCGTGGGAGCAGTACTTC. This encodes CASSESTSPPWEQYF.

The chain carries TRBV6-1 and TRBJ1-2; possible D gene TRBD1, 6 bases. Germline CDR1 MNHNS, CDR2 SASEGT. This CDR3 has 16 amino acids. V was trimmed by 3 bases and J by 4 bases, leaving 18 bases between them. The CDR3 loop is CASSEIADRGLYGYTF. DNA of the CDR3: TGTGCCAGCAGTGAGATTGCGGACAGAGGGCTCTATGGCTACACCTTC.

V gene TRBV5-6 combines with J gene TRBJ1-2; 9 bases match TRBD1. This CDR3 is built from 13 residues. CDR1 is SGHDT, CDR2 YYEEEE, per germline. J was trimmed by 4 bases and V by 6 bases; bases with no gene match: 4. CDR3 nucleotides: TGTGCCAGCACCCTGGACAGGGGCTATGGCTACACCTTC. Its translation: CASTLDRGYGYTF.

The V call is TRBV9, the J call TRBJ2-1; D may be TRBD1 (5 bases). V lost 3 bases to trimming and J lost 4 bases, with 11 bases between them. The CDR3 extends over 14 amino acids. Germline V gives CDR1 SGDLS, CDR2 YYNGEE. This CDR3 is CASSAVDSYNEQFF. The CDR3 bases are TGTGCCAGCAGCGCAGTTGACAGTTACAATGAGCAGTTCTTC.

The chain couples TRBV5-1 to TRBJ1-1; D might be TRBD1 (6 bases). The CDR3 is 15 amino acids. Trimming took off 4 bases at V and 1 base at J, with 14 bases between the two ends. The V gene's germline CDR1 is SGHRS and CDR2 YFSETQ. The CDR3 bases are TGCGCCAGCAGCGAAGGACAGATTAAGAACACTGAAGCTTTCTTT. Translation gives CASSEGQIKNTEAFF.

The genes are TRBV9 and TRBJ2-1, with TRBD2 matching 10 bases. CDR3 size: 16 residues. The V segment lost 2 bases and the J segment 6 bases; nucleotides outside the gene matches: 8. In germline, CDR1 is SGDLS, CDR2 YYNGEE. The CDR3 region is CASSVGLAGEFNEQFF. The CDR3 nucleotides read TGTGCCAGCAGCGTTGGGCTAGCGGGAGAATTCAATGAGCAGTTCTTC.

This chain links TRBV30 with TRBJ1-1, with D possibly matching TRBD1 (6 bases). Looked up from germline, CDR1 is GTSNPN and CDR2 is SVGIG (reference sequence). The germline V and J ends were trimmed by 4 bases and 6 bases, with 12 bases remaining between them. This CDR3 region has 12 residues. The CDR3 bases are TGTGCCTGGATAACAGGGTTCGCTGAAGCTTTCTTT. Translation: CAWITGFAEAFF.

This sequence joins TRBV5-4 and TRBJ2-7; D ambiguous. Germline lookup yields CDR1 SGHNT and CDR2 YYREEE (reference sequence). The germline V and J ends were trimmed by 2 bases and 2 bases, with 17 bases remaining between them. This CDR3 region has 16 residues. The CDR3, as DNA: TGTGCCAGCAGCTTTCTTCTGCTTAGTGGAGCCTACGAGCAGTACTTC. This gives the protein CASSFLLLSGAYEQYF.

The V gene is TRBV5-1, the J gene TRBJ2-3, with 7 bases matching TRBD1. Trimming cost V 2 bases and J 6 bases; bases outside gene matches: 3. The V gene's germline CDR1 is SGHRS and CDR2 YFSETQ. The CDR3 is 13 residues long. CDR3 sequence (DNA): TGCGCCAGCAGCTTACAGGGGATGGATACGCAGTATTTT. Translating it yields CASSLQGMDTQYF.

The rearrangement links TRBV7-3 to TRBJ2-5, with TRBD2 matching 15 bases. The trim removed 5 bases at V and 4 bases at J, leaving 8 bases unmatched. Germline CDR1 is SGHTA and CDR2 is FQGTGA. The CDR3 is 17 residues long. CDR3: CASSAAGTSGGSETQYF. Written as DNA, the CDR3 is TGTGCCAGCAGCGCGGCCGGGACTAGCGGGGGGTCAGAGACCCAGTACTTC.

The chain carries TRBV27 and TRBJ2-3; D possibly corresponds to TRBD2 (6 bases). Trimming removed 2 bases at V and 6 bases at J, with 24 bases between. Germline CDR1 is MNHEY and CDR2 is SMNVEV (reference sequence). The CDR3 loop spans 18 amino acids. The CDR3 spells CASSLRRGGGISGDTQYF. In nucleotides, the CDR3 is TGTGCCAGCAGTTTACGCCGGGGAGGCGGGATATCAGGGGATACGCAGTATTTT.

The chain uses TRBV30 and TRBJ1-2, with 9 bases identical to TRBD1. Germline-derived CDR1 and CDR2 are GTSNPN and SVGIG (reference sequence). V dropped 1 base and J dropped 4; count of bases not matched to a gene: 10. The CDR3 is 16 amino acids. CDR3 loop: CAWSGTGVRGGYGYTF. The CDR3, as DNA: TGTGCCTGGAGTGGGACAGGGGTGAGGGGAGGCTATGGCTACACCTTC.

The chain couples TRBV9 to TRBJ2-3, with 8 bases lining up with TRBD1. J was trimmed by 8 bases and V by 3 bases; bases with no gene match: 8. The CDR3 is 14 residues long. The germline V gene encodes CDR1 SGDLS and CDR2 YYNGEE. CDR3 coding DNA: TGTGCCAGCAGCGACCGGGACAGGTTAGGTACGCAGTATTTT. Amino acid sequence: CASSDRDRLGTQYF.

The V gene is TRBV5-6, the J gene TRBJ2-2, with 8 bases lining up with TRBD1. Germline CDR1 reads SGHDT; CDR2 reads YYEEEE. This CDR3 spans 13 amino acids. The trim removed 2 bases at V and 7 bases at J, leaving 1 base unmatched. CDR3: CASSLQGVGELFF. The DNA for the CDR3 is TGTGCCAGCAGCTTACAGGGGGTCGGGGAGCTGTTTTTT.

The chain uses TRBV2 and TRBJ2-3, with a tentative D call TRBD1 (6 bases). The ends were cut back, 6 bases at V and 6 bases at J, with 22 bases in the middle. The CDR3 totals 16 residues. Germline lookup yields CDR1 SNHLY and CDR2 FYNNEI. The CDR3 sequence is CASRPPGQTIRDTQYF. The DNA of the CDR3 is TGTGCCAGCAGGCCCCCGGGACAAACCATCCGCGATACGCAGTATTTT.

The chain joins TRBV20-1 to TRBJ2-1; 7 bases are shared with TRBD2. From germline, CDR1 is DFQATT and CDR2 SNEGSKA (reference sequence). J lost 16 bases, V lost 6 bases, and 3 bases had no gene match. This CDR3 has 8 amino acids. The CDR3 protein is CSARDYFF. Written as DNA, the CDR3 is TGCAGTGCGCGGGACTACTTCTTC.

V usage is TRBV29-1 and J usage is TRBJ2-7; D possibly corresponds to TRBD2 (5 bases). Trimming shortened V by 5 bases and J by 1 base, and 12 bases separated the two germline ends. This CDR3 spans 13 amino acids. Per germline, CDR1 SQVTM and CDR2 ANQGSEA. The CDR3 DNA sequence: TGCAGCGTTCGGAGGACGGATTCCTACGAGCAGTACTTC. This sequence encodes CSVRRTDSYEQYF.

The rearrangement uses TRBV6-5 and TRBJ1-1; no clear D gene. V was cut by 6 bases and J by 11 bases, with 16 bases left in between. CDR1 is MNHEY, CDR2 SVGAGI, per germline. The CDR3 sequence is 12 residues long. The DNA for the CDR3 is TGTGCCAGCAGCTACCCTCCTAATCCGGCTTTCTTT. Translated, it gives CASSYPPNPAFF.

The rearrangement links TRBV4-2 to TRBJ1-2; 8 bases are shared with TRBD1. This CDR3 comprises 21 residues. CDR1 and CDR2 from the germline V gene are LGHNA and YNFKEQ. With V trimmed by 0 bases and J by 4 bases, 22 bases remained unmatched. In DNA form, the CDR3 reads TGTGCCAGCAGCCAAGATTGGGGTGGGCGGCAGGGGGCCTTCCTCGCCTATGGCTACACCTTC. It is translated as CASSQDWGGRQGAFLAYGYTF.

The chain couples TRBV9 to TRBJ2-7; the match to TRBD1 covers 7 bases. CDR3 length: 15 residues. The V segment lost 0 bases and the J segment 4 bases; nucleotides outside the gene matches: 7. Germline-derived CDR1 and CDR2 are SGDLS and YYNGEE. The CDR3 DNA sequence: TGTGCCAGCAGCGTAGCCGGGACAGCCCTATACGAGCAGTACTTC. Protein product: CASSVAGTALYEQYF.

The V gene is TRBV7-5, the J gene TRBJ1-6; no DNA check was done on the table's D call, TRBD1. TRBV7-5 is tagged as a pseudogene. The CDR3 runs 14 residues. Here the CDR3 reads CVRGKQGADSPLHF. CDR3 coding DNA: TGTGTCAGAGGCAAACAGGGGGCGGATTCACCCCTCCACTTT.

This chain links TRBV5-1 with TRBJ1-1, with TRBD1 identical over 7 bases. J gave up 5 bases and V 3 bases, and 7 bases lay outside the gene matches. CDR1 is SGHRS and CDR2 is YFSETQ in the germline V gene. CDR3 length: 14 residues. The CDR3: CASSSLQGRTEAFF. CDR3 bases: TGCGCCAGCAGCTCCTTACAGGGGAGGACTGAAGCTTTCTTT.

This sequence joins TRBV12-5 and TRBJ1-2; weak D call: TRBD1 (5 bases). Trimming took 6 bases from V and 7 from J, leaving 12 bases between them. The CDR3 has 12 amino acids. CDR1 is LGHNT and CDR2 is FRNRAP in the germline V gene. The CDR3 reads CASGPYRPGYTF. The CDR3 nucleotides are TGTGCTAGTGGACCCTACAGGCCTGGCTACACCTTC.

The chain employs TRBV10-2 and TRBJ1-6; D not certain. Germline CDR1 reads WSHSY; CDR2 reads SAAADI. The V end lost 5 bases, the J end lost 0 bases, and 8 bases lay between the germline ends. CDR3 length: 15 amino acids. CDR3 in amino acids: CASSRTSSYNSPLHF. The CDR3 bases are TGCGCCAGCAGTAGAACTAGCTCCTATAATTCACCCCTCCACTTT.

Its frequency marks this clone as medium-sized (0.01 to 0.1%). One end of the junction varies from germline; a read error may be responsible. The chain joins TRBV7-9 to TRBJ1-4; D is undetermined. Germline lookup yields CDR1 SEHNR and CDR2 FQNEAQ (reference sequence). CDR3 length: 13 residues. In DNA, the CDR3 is TGTGCCATCAGCAGGAGTGATAATGAAAAACTGTTTTTT. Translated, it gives CAISRSDNEKLFF. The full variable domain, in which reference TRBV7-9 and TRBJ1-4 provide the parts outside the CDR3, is DTGVSQNPRHKITKRGQNVTFRCDPISEHNRLYWYRQTLGQGPEFLTYFQNEAQLEKSRLLSDRFSAERPKGSFSTLEIQRTEQGDSAMYLCAISRSDNEKLFFGSGTQLSVL.

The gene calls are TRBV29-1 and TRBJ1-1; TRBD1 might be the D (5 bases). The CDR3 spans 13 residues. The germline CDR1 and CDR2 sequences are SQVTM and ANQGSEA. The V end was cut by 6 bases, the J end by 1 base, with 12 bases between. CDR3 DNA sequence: TGCAGCGTCCTGCGGAGGGGGAACACTGAAGCTTTCTTT. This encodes CSVLRRGNTEAFF.

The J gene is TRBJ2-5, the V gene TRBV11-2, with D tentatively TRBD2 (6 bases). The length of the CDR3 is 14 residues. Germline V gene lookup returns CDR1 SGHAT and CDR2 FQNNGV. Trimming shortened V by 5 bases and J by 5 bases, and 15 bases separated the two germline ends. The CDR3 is CASSPSGPLETQYF. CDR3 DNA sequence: TGTGCCAGCAGCCCCAGCGGGCCCCTCGAGACCCAGTACTTC.